This T cell receptor beta chain is from a study of control samples from healthy donors and cancer patients. Germline trimming cut 1 base from V and 4 bases from J; bases unmatched to any gene: 5. The CDR3 is 14 amino acids. Germline lookup yields CDR1 SQVTM and CDR2 ANQGSEA. This table comes from immunoSEQ multiplex PCR, and its TCRdb copy is limited to in-frame clones, with some not included. Of 350,000 to 450,000 clones listed, around 90% were seen once; the top ten hold roughly 6.4%. Material for sequencing was PBMCs. This receptor was identified in a man aged 40-49 years with head and neck cancer. V usage is TRBV29-1 and J usage is TRBJ1-2, with 8 positions matching TRBD1. The CDR3, as DNA: TGCAGCGTTGAAGGTAGCCAGGGGGCCTATGGCTACACCTTC. Its protein product is CSVEGSQGAYGYTF.